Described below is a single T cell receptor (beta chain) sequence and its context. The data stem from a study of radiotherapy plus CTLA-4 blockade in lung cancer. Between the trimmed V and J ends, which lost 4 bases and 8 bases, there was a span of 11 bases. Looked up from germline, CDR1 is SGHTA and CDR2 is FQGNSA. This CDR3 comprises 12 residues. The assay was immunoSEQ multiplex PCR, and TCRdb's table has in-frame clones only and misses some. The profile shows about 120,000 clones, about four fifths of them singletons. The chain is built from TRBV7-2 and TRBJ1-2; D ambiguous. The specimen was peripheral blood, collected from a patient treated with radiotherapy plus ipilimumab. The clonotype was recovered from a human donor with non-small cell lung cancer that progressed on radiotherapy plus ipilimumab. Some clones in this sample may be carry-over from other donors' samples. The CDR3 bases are TGTGCCAGCAGCTGGCGGGAAGGGGGCTACACCTTC. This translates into CASSWREGGYTF.